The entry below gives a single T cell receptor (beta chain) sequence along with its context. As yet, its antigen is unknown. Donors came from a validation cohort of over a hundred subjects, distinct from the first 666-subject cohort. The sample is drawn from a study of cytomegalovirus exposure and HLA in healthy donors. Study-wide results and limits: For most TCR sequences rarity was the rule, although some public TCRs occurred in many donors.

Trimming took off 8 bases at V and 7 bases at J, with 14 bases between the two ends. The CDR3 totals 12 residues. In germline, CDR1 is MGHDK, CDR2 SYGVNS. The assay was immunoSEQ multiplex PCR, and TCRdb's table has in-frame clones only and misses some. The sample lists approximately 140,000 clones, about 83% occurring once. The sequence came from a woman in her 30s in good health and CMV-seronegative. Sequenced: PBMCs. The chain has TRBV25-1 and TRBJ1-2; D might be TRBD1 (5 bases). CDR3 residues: CASQVQGFGYTF. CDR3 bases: TGTGCCAGCCAAGTCCAGGGTTTTGGCTACACCTTC.